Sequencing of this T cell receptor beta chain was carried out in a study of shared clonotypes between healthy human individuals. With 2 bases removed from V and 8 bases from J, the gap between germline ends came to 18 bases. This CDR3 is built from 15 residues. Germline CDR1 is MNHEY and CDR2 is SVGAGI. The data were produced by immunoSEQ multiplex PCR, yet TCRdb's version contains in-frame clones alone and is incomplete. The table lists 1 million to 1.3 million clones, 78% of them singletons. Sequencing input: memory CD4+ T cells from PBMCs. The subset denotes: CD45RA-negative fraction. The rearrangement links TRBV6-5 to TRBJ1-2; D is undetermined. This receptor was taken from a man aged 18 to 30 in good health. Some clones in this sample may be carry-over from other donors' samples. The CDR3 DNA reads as TGTGCCAGCAGTTACGATCACCCAACATATACGGGCTACACCTTC. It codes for CASSYDHPTYTGYTF.